The 29 T cell receptor beta chains reported below all come from one sample, sequenced in a study of CD8+ T cells in alopecia areata. Sequencing relied on a cDNA template that was reverse transcribed from extracted RNA. The assay was immunoSEQ multiplex PCR, and TCRdb's table has in-frame clones only and misses some. Found here are tens of thousands of clones, 60% of them singletons; the top ten hold around a sixth. The specimen was CD8+ T cells sorted from blood, collected at week 0. The origin of the receptors is a human donor with alopecia areata.

The chain joins TRBV2 to TRBJ1-5, with 7 bases lining up with TRBD1. The CDR3 spans 18 residues. V gave up 4 bases and J gave up 0 bases; unmatched junction bases: 12. The germline gives CDR1 SNHLY, CDR2 FYNNEI. CDR3 sequence (DNA): TGTGCCAGCAGTGGGGACAGTGAGGGGGTATATAGCAATCAGCCCCAGCATTTT. Residues: CASSGDSEGVYSNQPQHF.

The V and J genes are TRBV6-5 and TRBJ2-5; D gene uncertain. CDR1 MNHEY and CDR2 SVGAGI come from the germline V gene. This CDR3 region has 15 residues. With 5 bases removed from V and 0 bases from J, the gap between germline ends came to 13 bases. The CDR3 bases are TGTGCCAGCAGTCTCGCCCCAGGACACCAAGAGACCCAGTACTTC. Translated, it gives CASSLAPGHQETQYF.

The genes are TRBV7-8 and TRBJ2-1; D unclear. V shed 1 base and J shed 0 bases, with 7 bases lying between them. Germline CDR1 reads SGHVS; CDR2 reads FQNEAQ. CDR3 length equals 15 residues. This CDR3 is CASSLGTSSYNEQFF. DNA of the CDR3: TGTGCCAGCAGCTTAGGGACCAGCTCCTACAATGAGCAGTTCTTC.

The rearrangement links TRBV27 to TRBJ1-4, with 10 bases matching TRBD1. The germline V gene encodes CDR1 MNHEY and CDR2 SMNVEV (reference sequence). V lost 7 bases to trimming and J lost 8 bases; unmatched junction nucleotides: 10. CDR3 length: 15 residues. Written as DNA, the CDR3 is TGTGCCAGCAAGAGGACAGGGGGAGGGAAAGAAAAACTGTTTTTT. The encoded protein is CASKRTGGGKEKLFF.

The gene calls are TRBV29-1 and TRBJ2-1; TRBD2 aligns across 8 bases. V shed 7 bases and J 9 bases; nucleotides not matched to a gene: 5. The V gene's germline CDR1 is SQVTM and CDR2 ANQGSEA. The CDR3 extends over 11 amino acids. CDR3: CSAEGLGEQFF. The CDR3 DNA follows: TGCAGCGCGGAGGGACTAGGTGAGCAGTTCTTC.

This clone was found a few times. The chain carries TRBV12-5 and TRBJ2-5; D uncertain. CDR1 and CDR2 from the germline V gene are LGHNT and FRNRAP. Trimming removed 4 bases from V and 0 bases from J, with 9 bases in between. CDR3 size: 14 residues. The CDR3 coding sequence is TGTGCTAGTGGTTCTGGTAAAGACCAAGAGACCCAGTACTTC. This codes for CASGSGKDQETQYF.

The J gene is TRBJ2-2, the V gene TRBV4-1; D may be TRBD1 (5 bases). V was pared by 3 bases and J by 8 bases, with 16 bases between. Germline-derived CDR1 and CDR2 are MGHRA and YSYEKL. The CDR3 is 15 residues long. CDR3 nucleotide sequence: TGCGCCAGCAGCCAGGTTGACAGTGCCGGAGGGGAGCTGTTTTTT. It translates to CASSQVDSAGGELFF.

The chain carries TRBV5-1 and TRBJ2-5; maybe TRBD2 (5 bases). The germline V gene encodes CDR1 SGHRS and CDR2 YFSETQ. The CDR3 length is 14 residues. The V gene lost 4 bases and the J gene lost 0 bases, with 10 bases spanning the gap. Here the CDR3 DNA reads TGCGCCAGCAGCGGGCGGGCACACCAAGAGACCCAGTACTTC. Translating gives CASSGRAHQETQYF.

The V gene is TRBV10-3, the J gene TRBJ1-2; D is unresolved. The CDR3 length is 14 residues. Trimming cost V 4 bases and J 5 bases, with 14 bases left between them. Per germline, CDR1 ENHRY and CDR2 SYGVKD. The CDR3 DNA is TGTGCCATCAGTGTTACCGCTCTCCCTTATGGCTACACCTTC. Residues: CAISVTALPYGYTF.

This clone has only a few counts. V is TRBV25-1 and J is TRBJ2-7; D possibly corresponds to TRBD2 (7 bases). Germline lookup yields CDR1 MGHDK and CDR2 SYGVNS. CDR3 length equals 15 residues. Trimming took off 7 bases at V and 3 bases at J, with 19 bases between the two ends. The DNA of the CDR3 is TGTGCCAGCACCCCCGGGGGAGGGGGTTTCTACGAGCAGTACTTC. Protein product: CASTPGGGGFYEQYF.

Ten or more counts support this clone. This chain joins TRBV11-2 and TRBJ2-7, with a possible D match to TRBD2 (7 bases). Per germline, CDR1 SGHAT and CDR2 FQNNGV. V was trimmed by 1 base and J by 5 bases, leaving 15 bases between them. This CDR3 is built from 15 residues. The CDR3 DNA sequence: TGTGCCAGCAGCTTAGTGGGGGGGCCCGGGGACGAGCAGTACTTC. It specifies CASSLVGGPGDEQYF. The whole variable domain, filled in from reference TRBV11-2 and TRBJ2-7, reads EAGVAQSPRYKIIEKRQSVAFWCNPISGHATLYWYQQILGQGPKLLIQFQNNGVVDDSQLPKDRFSAERLKGVDSTLKIQPAKLEDSAVYLCASSLVGGPGDEQYFGPGTRLTVT.

A few counts support this clone. The CDR3 nucleotides read TGTGCCAGCAGTTCGTCGGGGTGGGCCGAGCAGTACTTC. This gives the protein CASSSSGWAEQYF. The rearrangement uses TRBV27 and TRBJ2-7, with D maybe TRBD2 (5 bases). Germline-derived CDR1 and CDR2 are MNHEY and SMNVEV (reference sequence). The CDR3 covers 13 residues. V dropped 4 bases and J dropped 6 bases, with 13 bases sitting between them.

The table lists this clone with a count of one. The chain couples TRBV27 to TRBJ2-3; 8 bases are a match to TRBD1. Germline V lookup: CDR1 MNHEY, CDR2 SMNVEV (reference sequence). V was pared by 6 bases and J by 2 bases, with 10 bases of the junction left unmatched. The CDR3 loop spans 16 amino acids. The CDR3 is CASSKNRGFATDTQYF. The CDR3 DNA follows: TGTGCCAGCAGCAAGAACAGGGGGTTTGCCACAGATACGCAGTATTTT.

There are a few counts of this clone. The V and J genes are TRBV7-9 and TRBJ2-1; possible D gene TRBD2, 5 bases. Trimming removed 3 bases from V and 0 bases from J, with 9 bases in between. The V gene's germline CDR1 is SEHNR and CDR2 FQNEAQ (reference sequence). The CDR3 spans 15 residues. CDR3 nucleotide sequence: TGTGCCAGCAGCTTTCGTGGAGGCTCCTACAATGAGCAGTTCTTC. Its protein is CASSFRGGSYNEQFF. Combining the CDR3 with reference TRBV7-9 and TRBJ2-1 gives the whole variable domain DTGVSQNPRHKITKRGQNVTFRCDPISEHNRLYWYRQTLGQGPEFLTYFQNEAQLEKSRLLSDRFSAERPKGSFSTLEIQRTEQGDSAMYLCASSFRGGSYNEQFFGPGTRLTVL.

This clone has a handful of counts. V usage is TRBV7-3 and J usage is TRBJ1-3; no clear D. The germline gives CDR1 SGHTA, CDR2 FQGTGA. The CDR3 sequence is 14 residues long. The V and J ends lost 5 bases and 4 bases respectively, with 12 bases between them. CDR3 bases: TGTGCCAGCAGCCCGACACTTGGGGGAAACACCATATATTTT. This encodes CASSPTLGGNTIYF.

The rearrangement joins TRBV6-6 to TRBJ2-3, with TRBD2 identical over 10 bases. Germline CDR1 MNHNY, CDR2 SVGAGI (reference sequence). V was clipped by 7 bases and J by 1 base; unmatched bases: 5. The CDR3 loop spans 15 amino acids. DNA of the CDR3: TGTGCCAGCACCGGCGGACTAGCGGGCACAGATACGCAGTATTTT. Amino acids: CASTGGLAGTDTQYF.

This clone was observed a handful of times. The chain is built from TRBV7-9 and TRBJ2-7; TRBD1 or TRBD2 may be the D gene (6 bases each). Between the trimmed V and J ends, which lost 5 bases and 9 bases, there was a span of 23 bases. Germline V gene data show CDR1 as SEHNR and CDR2 as FQNEAQ (reference sequence). This CDR3 region has 15 residues. The CDR3 sequence: CASSQDQEGGRGQYF. In DNA form, the CDR3 reads TGTGCCAGCAGCCAAGATCAAGAGGGGGGAAGGGGGCAGTACTTC.

This clone was found once. This chain uses TRBV30 with TRBJ2-3; 7 bases align to TRBD2. From germline, CDR1 is GTSNPN and CDR2 SVGIG (reference sequence). The CDR3 loop spans 13 amino acids. The V segment lost 2 bases and the J segment 5 bases; nucleotides outside the gene matches: 4. DNA of the CDR3: TGTGCCTGGAGTAGGACTAGAGGAGATACGCAGTATTTT. Amino acid sequence: CAWSRTRGDTQYF.

A note on this clone: Other DNA sequences in the same sample also yield this CDR3. The chain is built from TRBV29-1 and TRBJ2-7, with D maybe TRBD1 (6 bases). The germline V gene encodes CDR1 SQVTM and CDR2 ANQGSEA. The V end was cut by 2 bases, the J end by 0 bases, with 8 bases between. The CDR3 extends over 13 amino acids. The CDR3 DNA reads TGCAGCGTTGAAACAGGGAGCTCCTACGAGCAGTACTTC. Its protein is CSVETGSSYEQYF.

The chain has TRBV29-1 and TRBJ1-1; D unresolved. V lost 6 bases and J 4 bases, leaving 9 bases between the germline ends. The CDR3 sequence is 11 residues long. Germline V gives CDR1 SQVTM, CDR2 ANQGSEA. The CDR3 nucleotides are TGCAGCGTGTGGTATCGCACTGAAGCTTTCTTT. It specifies CSVWYRTEAFF. Full variable domain (remainder filled in from reference TRBV29-1 and TRBJ1-1): SAVISQKPSRDICQRGTSLTIQCQVDSQVTMMFWYRQQPGQSLTLIATANQGSEATYESGFVIDKFPISRPNLTFSTLTVSNMSPEDSSIYLCSVWYRTEAFFGQGTRLTVV.

The genes are TRBV7-2 and TRBJ2-5; a weak D match, TRBD2 (6 bases). This CDR3 contains 14 residues. The V gene lost 6 bases and the J gene lost 2 bases, with 13 bases spanning the gap. CDR1 SGHTA and CDR2 FQGNSA come from the germline V gene. CDR3 sequence (DNA): TGTGCCAGCAGACCGGGGGACTTACAAGAGACCCAGTACTTC. It translates to CASRPGDLQETQYF.

This clone was recorded a few times. The V call is TRBV29-1, the J call TRBJ1-1, with a possible D match to TRBD1 (5 bases). CDR3 length: 12 amino acids. Trimming cost V 8 bases and J 6 bases, with 16 bases left between them. Germline CDR1 SQVTM, CDR2 ANQGSEA. CDR3 in DNA: TGCAGCTTCAGAGTGTTAGGGGCTGAAGCTTTCTTT. Translating gives CSFRVLGAEAFF.

The chain carries TRBV29-1 and TRBJ1-1, with 7 bases lining up with TRBD1. The CDR3 totals 14 residues. Looked up from germline, CDR1 is SQVTM and CDR2 is ANQGSEA. Trimming cost V 3 bases and J 6 bases; bases outside gene matches: 10. CDR3 protein: CSVDLQGQGAEAFF. DNA for the CDR3: TGCAGCGTTGACCTACAGGGCCAGGGGGCTGAAGCTTTCTTT.

The CDR3: CASSLELESYGYTF. The CDR3 DNA sequence: TGTGCCAGCAGCTTAGAGCTTGAGAGCTATGGCTACACCTTC. This chain joins TRBV7-9 and TRBJ1-2, with unresolved D. This CDR3 is built from 14 residues. Germline CDR1 and CDR2: SEHNR and FQNEAQ (reference sequence). Deletions cut 1 base from V and 4 bases from J, with 10 bases between.

A note on this clone: The same CDR3 can be traced to other DNA sequences in this sample. This chain joins TRBV6-4 and TRBJ2-3; 8 positions match TRBD2. The junction had 6 bases not matched to a gene; V was cut back by 6 bases and J by 1 base. CDR3 length equals 15 residues. The germline gives CDR1 MRHNA, CDR2 SNTAGT. The CDR3, as DNA: TGTGCCAGCAGGACCGGACTAGCTGGCACAGATACGCAGTATTTT. This translates into CASRTGLAGTDTQYF.

This chain connects TRBV29-1 to TRBJ1-5, with 7 bases fitting TRBD1. This CDR3 contains 13 residues. CDR1 SQVTM and CDR2 ANQGSEA come from the germline V gene. V shed 3 bases, J shed 6 bases, and the junction held 5 bases outside the gene matches. The DNA for the CDR3 is TGCAGCGTTGAGTCCCAGGGGGGTCAGCCCCAGCATTTT. It yields the protein CSVESQGGQPQHF.

This chain connects TRBV7-2 to TRBJ2-1; 11 bases align to TRBD2. The CDR3 has 19 residues. V dropped 4 bases and J dropped 9; count of bases not matched to a gene: 20. Germline V gene lookup returns CDR1 SGHTA and CDR2 FQGNSA. In DNA, the CDR3 is TGTGCCAGCAGCTCATACAGGGAATGGATAGCGGGAGGGCCGGTTGAGCAGTTCTTC. Residues: CASSSYREWIAGGPVEQFF.

The rearrangement links TRBV27 to TRBJ1-5; 7 nucleotides align to TRBD1. V shed 6 bases, J shed 4 bases, and the junction held 9 bases outside the gene matches. Germline V gene sequence: CDR1 MNHEY, CDR2 SMNVEV (reference sequence). This CDR3 is built from 15 residues. The DNA of the CDR3 is TGTGCCAGCAGGCAAATGGACAGGTTAAATCAGCCCCAGCATTTT. It encodes CASRQMDRLNQPQHF.

The genes are TRBV4-3 and TRBJ2-6; D not certain. Between the trimmed V and J ends, which lost 0 bases and 0 bases, there was a span of 6 bases. Germline CDR1 and CDR2: LGHNA and YSLEER. The CDR3 has 16 amino acids. This CDR3 reads CASSQESGSGANVLTF. In DNA form, the CDR3 reads TGCGCCAGCAGCCAAGAATCAGGCTCTGGGGCCAACGTCCTGACTTTC.